These 25 T cell receptor beta chains came from one sample sequenced in a study of blood T cell repertoires in COVID-19 (TCRdb year 2020). The protocol used for the library was the immunoSEQ multiplex PCR assay. The clones in this table, taken by TCRdb from immuneACCESS, are in-frame only. Not every clone is retained; where verified, under half of the shortfall comes from an unresolved V gene, and the cause of the rest is unknown. Within this sample are about 87,000 clones, with about 88% of them counted one time only. The ten largest clonotypes hold around 5% of the sample. The material sequenced was peripheral blood. These receptors were collected from a man in his forties with acute or convalescent COVID-19.

The V call is TRBV9, the J call TRBJ1-2, with 7 nucleotides matching TRBD1. The CDR3 consists of 13 residues. Germline V gene data show CDR1 as SGDLS and CDR2 as YYNGEE. Trimming cost V 4 bases and J 7 bases; bases outside gene matches: 7. CDR3 sequence reads: CASSQTGSGGYTF. The CDR3 DNA reads as TGTGCCAGCAGCCAGACAGGGTCGGGTGGCTACACCTTC.

The rearrangement joins TRBV5-1 to TRBJ2-3; TRBD2 agrees at 11 bases. The CDR3 loop spans 16 amino acids. Germline V CDR1 and CDR2: SGHRS, YFSETQ. With 0 bases clipped from V and 6 bases from J, the junction kept 6 bases outside the gene matches. CDR3 sequence: CASSLALAGADDTQYF. In DNA, the CDR3 is TGCGCCAGCAGCTTGGCACTAGCGGGAGCAGACGATACGCAGTATTTT.

The chain recombines TRBV30 with TRBJ1-4; maybe TRBD1 (5 bases). CDR1 is GTSNPN, CDR2 SVGIG, per germline (reference sequence). CDR3 length equals 12 residues. Trimming shortened V by 5 bases and J by 15 bases, and 19 bases separated the two germline ends. DNA of the CDR3: TGTGCCTGGGGGACTAGCGGGGTGAAGATGTTTTTT. Translated, it gives CAWGTSGVKMFF.

V usage is TRBV24-1 and J usage is TRBJ2-5; tentatively, D is TRBD2 (5 bases). There are 14 residues in the CDR3. Germline assignment: CDR1 KGHDR and CDR2 SFDVKD. The V gene lost 2 bases and the J gene lost 5 bases, with 11 bases spanning the gap. In nucleotides, the CDR3 is TGTGCCACCAGTGATTGGGCTGGCGGGGAGACCCAGTACTTC. It codes for CATSDWAGGETQYF.

This chain links TRBV19 with TRBJ1-1; 8 nucleotides agree with TRBD1. The CDR3 runs 16 residues. The V and J ends lost 3 bases and 0 bases, in that order; junction bases with no gene match: 6. Germline V gene sequence: CDR1 LNHDA, CDR2 SQIVND (reference sequence). CDR3 loop: CASSIEGRGLNTEAFF. CDR3 DNA: TGTGCCAGTAGTATTGAGGGCAGGGGGCTGAACACTGAAGCTTTCTTT.

J is TRBJ1-1 and V is TRBV11-2; 8 positions match TRBD1. With 6 bases clipped from V and 5 bases from J, the junction kept 5 bases outside the gene matches. Germline CDR1 SGHAT, CDR2 FQNNGV. This CDR3 comprises 13 residues. CDR3 sequence (DNA): TGTGCCAGCAGGTGGACAGGGTCAACTGAAGCTTTCTTT. Protein product: CASRWTGSTEAFF.

The rearrangement links TRBV7-2 to TRBJ2-1; 7 bases are shared with TRBD1. CDR3 length equals 15 residues. Germline trimming cut 1 base from V and 6 bases from J; bases unmatched to any gene: 6. The germline V gene encodes CDR1 SGHTA and CDR2 FQGNSA. The CDR3 nucleotides read TGTGCCAGCAGCTTAGAGGGGGCGCAGACCAATGAGCAGTTCTTC. Its translation: CASSLEGAQTNEQFF.

The J gene is TRBJ1-1, the V gene TRBV19; 8 bases map to TRBD1. This CDR3 comprises 14 residues. V was pared by 5 bases and J by 4 bases, with 6 bases of the junction left unmatched. Germline V CDR1 and CDR2: LNHDA, SQIVND (reference sequence). For the CDR3, the DNA is TGTGCCAGTAGTTTTGGACAGGGAGGCACTGAAGCTTTCTTT. The encoded protein is CASSFGQGGTEAFF.

The rearrangement uses TRBV11-2 and TRBJ1-5, with D possibly TRBD1 on 5 matching bases. Trimming took off 0 bases at V and 4 bases at J, with 10 bases between the two ends. The germline V gene encodes CDR1 SGHAT and CDR2 FQNNGV. There are 15 residues in the CDR3. CDR3 nucleotide sequence: TGTGCCAGCAGCTTAGATGGGGCAGGTAATCAGCCCCAGCATTTT. This gives the protein CASSLDGAGNQPQHF. Based on the CDR3 plus reference TRBV11-2 and TRBJ1-5, the full variable domain is EAGVAQSPRYKIIEKRQSVAFWCNPISGHATLYWYQQILGQGPKLLIQFQNNGVVDDSQLPKDRFSAERLKGVDSTLKIQPAKLEDSAVYLCASSLDGAGNQPQHFGDGTRLSIL.

V gene TRBV6-5 combines with J gene TRBJ1-2, with 9 positions matching TRBD1. The CDR3 is 15 residues long. V dropped 6 bases and J dropped 3; count of bases not matched to a gene: 8. Per the germline V gene, CDR1 is MNHEY and CDR2 is SVGAGI. CDR3 nucleotide sequence: TGTGCCAGCAGCTCGCCGACAGGGGGTTACTATGGCTACACCTTC. Protein sequence: CASSSPTGGYYGYTF.

The chain is built from TRBV27 and TRBJ2-1, with 10 bases aligning to TRBD2. J was trimmed by 5 bases and V by 7 bases; bases with no gene match: 11. The length of the CDR3 is 16 residues. Germline V gives CDR1 MNHEY, CDR2 SMNVEV (reference sequence). This CDR3 is CASKIERGGLNNEQFF. The CDR3 DNA reads TGTGCCAGCAAGATCGAGCGGGGGGGCCTAAACAATGAGCAGTTCTTC.

This chain uses TRBV6-5 with TRBJ2-1, with D maybe TRBD2 (6 bases). The ends were cut back, 7 bases at V and 8 bases at J, with 12 bases in the middle. The CDR3 loop spans 12 amino acids. Germline V CDR1 and CDR2: MNHEY, SVGAGI. CDR3 protein: CASTLRGYEQFF. CDR3 sequence (DNA): TGTGCCAGCACCCTCCGGGGGTATGAGCAGTTCTTC.

The CDR3 reads CAWKDRGHNEQFF. CDR3 DNA: TGTGCCTGGAAGGACAGGGGCCACAATGAGCAGTTCTTC. V gene TRBV30 combines with J gene TRBJ2-1, with 9 bases that match TRBD1. V was pared by 4 bases and J by 5 bases, with 3 bases of the junction left unmatched. The CDR3 runs to 13 residues. Germline CDR1 reads GTSNPN; CDR2 reads SVGIG (reference sequence).

This clone was observed once. V gene TRBV19 combines with J gene TRBJ1-1, with D perhaps matching TRBD1 (5 bases). The CDR3 has 16 residues. Trimming shortened V by 4 bases and J by 4 bases, and 19 bases separated the two germline ends. Germline CDR1 LNHDA, CDR2 SQIVND (reference sequence). The CDR3 region is CASSRRVSWGGTEAFF. As DNA, the CDR3 is TGTGCCAGTAGTAGACGGGTCTCGTGGGGCGGCACTGAAGCTTTCTTT.

This rearrangement joins TRBV19 to TRBJ1-5, with 8 bases that match TRBD1. After removal of 6 bases from V and 5 bases from J, the junction contained 9 bases not matched to a gene. The CDR3 extends over 15 amino acids. CDR1 and CDR2 (germline): LNHDA, SQIVND (reference sequence). For the CDR3, the DNA is TGTGCCAGTAGCGTCTCCGGGACAGGAGATCAGCCCCAGCATTTT. Translating it yields CASSVSGTGDQPQHF.

The chain joins TRBV30 to TRBJ1-1, with a weak D call TRBD1 (5 bases). Germline assignment: CDR1 GTSNPN and CDR2 SVGIG (reference sequence). Trimming pared 0 bases from V and 4 bases from J, leaving 15 bases between. CDR3 size: 15 residues. The CDR3 protein is CAWSVGGRRSTEAFF. The CDR3 region has the DNA TGTGCCTGGAGTGTCGGGGGAAGGCGGAGCACTGAAGCTTTCTTT.

The table lists this clone with a few counts. The J gene is TRBJ2-1, the V gene TRBV7-9; 7 bases map to TRBD2. V lost 5 bases and J lost 1; bases outside the gene matches: 11. The CDR3 covers 17 residues. Germline assignment: CDR1 SEHNR and CDR2 FQNEAQ (reference sequence). The DNA of the CDR3 is TGTGCCAGCAGCCCGTCTCCGGGACTATCGTCCTACAATGAGCAGTTCTTC. As protein: CASSPSPGLSSYNEQFF.

The sample holds a few counts of this clone. The chain recombines TRBV30 with TRBJ2-3; 9 bases map to TRBD1. V lost 5 bases to trimming and J lost 3 bases; unmatched junction nucleotides: 6. Germline assignment: CDR1 GTSNPN and CDR2 SVGIG (reference sequence). The CDR3 has 14 amino acids. DNA for the CDR3: TGTGCCTGGGGCGGGACAGGGTCAACAGATACGCAGTATTTT. Amino acids: CAWGGTGSTDTQYF.

This clone was recorded a few times. The gene calls are TRBV10-1 and TRBJ2-1, with D maybe TRBD2 (7 bases). CDR1 and CDR2 from the germline V gene are WNHNN and SYGVQD (reference sequence). Trimming stripped 0 bases from V and 3 bases from J, with 9 bases between. The CDR3 is 15 amino acids. The CDR3 nucleotides read TGCGCCAGCAGTGAGTCGGGGGGGCACTACAATGAGCAGTTCTTC. Translated, it gives CASSESGGHYNEQFF.

The rearrangement links TRBV6-1 to TRBJ1-3; no clear D gene. V was pared by 1 base and J by 2 bases, with 6 bases between. The CDR3 spans 14 residues. The germline V gene has CDR1 MNHNS and CDR2 SASEGT. As DNA, the CDR3 is TGTGCCAGCAGTGAAGTGTCAGCTGGAAACACCATATATTTT. Translated: CASSEVSAGNTIYF.

The V and J genes are TRBV6-6 and TRBJ2-1, with 7 bases that match TRBD1. CDR1 and CDR2 from the germline V gene are MNHNY and SVGAGI (reference sequence). The CDR3 totals 14 residues. J gave up 8 bases and V 8 bases, and 12 bases lay outside the gene matches. CDR3 sequence reads: CASSPRRQGDEQFF. The CDR3 nucleotides read TGTGCCAGCTCGCCCCGGAGACAGGGCGATGAGCAGTTCTTC.

V usage is TRBV11-2 and J usage is TRBJ1-4; 7 nucleotides agree with TRBD1. Germline CDR1 and CDR2: SGHAT and FQNNGV. V dropped 6 bases and J dropped 7; count of bases not matched to a gene: 8. The CDR3 loop spans 14 amino acids. Here the CDR3 reads CASSRTGASEKLFF. The CDR3 nucleotides read TGTGCCAGCAGTCGTACAGGGGCTAGTGAAAAACTGTTTTTT.

V and J are TRBV9 and TRBJ1-1; D not certain. V lost 2 bases and J 4 bases, leaving 9 bases between the germline ends. The CDR3 spans 13 residues. CDR1 and CDR2 (germline): SGDLS, YYNGEE. The CDR3 region is CASSVRVGTEAFF. CDR3 DNA sequence: TGTGCCAGCAGCGTGAGGGTTGGCACTGAAGCTTTCTTT.

This chain links TRBV7-9 with TRBJ1-2; 7 nucleotides agree with TRBD1. Looked up from germline, CDR1 is SEHNR and CDR2 is FQNEAQ (reference sequence). V lost 7 bases, J lost 4 bases, and 15 bases stayed unmatched. The CDR3 has 16 residues. The CDR3 protein is CASTKATGTATYGYTF. DNA of the CDR3: TGTGCCAGCACCAAAGCGACCGGGACAGCGACCTATGGCTACACCTTC.

This clone has only one observation. The V and J genes are TRBV27 and TRBJ1-2; 7 nucleotides agree with TRBD1. Germline CDR1 reads MNHEY; CDR2 reads SMNVEV (reference sequence). V lost 6 bases to trimming and J lost 1 base; unmatched junction nucleotides: 5. The CDR3 runs to 14 residues. CDR3 loop: CASRSGTVNYGYTF. CDR3 bases: TGTGCCAGCAGATCAGGGACAGTTAACTATGGCTACACCTTC.